This passage covers 28 T cell receptor beta chains from one sample sequenced in a study of T cell responses to AZD1222 COVID-19 vaccine. Some clones are missing from TCRdb's copy, which holds only in-frame ones; the method was immunoSEQ multiplex PCR. Its table records under 150,000 clones. Sequencing was performed on peripheral blood. These TCRs come from an adult in good health.

CDR3 nucleotide sequence: TGTGCCCTGGCAAGTGTAGGGGGAAACACTGAAGCTTTCTTT. Protein product: CALASVGGNTEAFF. This rearrangement joins TRBV30 to TRBJ1-1, with a possible D match to TRBD1 (6 bases). This CDR3 is built from 14 residues. V was shortened by 8 bases and J by 2 bases, with 18 bases between the two germline ends. Germline loops: CDR1 GTSNPN, CDR2 SVGIG (reference sequence).

The chain combines TRBV6-6 with TRBJ1-6; 8 nucleotides agree with TRBD1. The CDR3 totals 15 residues. V was pared by 4 bases and J by 10 bases, with 9 bases of the junction left unmatched. Per germline, CDR1 MNHNY and CDR2 SVGAGI (reference sequence). CDR3 in amino acids: CASSSRQGLGSPLHF. CDR3 nucleotide sequence: TGTGCCAGCAGTTCTCGACAGGGGTTGGGATCACCCCTCCACTTT.

This chain connects TRBV5-8 to TRBJ1-1; 9 bases fit TRBD1. The CDR3 is 15 residues long. V shed 1 base and J 4 bases; nucleotides not matched to a gene: 5. The germline V gene encodes CDR1 SGHTS and CDR2 YDEGEE. Here the CDR3 reads CASSLWDRVATEAFF. The CDR3 coding sequence is TGTGCCAGCAGCTTGTGGGACAGGGTGGCCACTGAAGCTTTCTTT.

The J gene is TRBJ1-4, the V gene TRBV21-1; the D segment call TRBD1 is taken from the table without a DNA check. TRBV21-1 is tagged as a pseudogene. The CDR3 consists of 17 residues. This CDR3 reads CASSKSGRTERNEKLFF. The CDR3 DNA sequence: TGTGCCAGCAGCAAATCGGGAAGGACAGAACGGAATGAAAAACTGTTTTTT.

The chain has TRBV5-6 and TRBJ1-1; tentative D call: TRBD1 (6 bases). The CDR3 has 13 amino acids. CDR1 is SGHDT, CDR2 YYEEEE, per germline. V was trimmed by 5 bases and J by 1 base, leaving 9 bases between them. CDR3 loop: CASRRTANTEAFF. The CDR3 nucleotides are TGTGCCAGCAGGAGGACAGCGAACACTGAAGCTTTCTTT.

This chain joins TRBV9 and TRBJ1-4; possibly TRBD1 for D (5 bases). Trimming took off 7 bases at V and 7 bases at J, with 20 bases between the two ends. Germline V gene sequence: CDR1 SGDLS, CDR2 YYNGEE. CDR3 length: 15 residues. CDR3 region: CASSGGGRLCEKLFF. DNA for the CDR3: TGTGCCAGCTCAGGCGGGGGAAGGTTATGTGAAAAACTGTTTTTT. The variable domain in full, completed from reference TRBV9 and TRBJ1-4, reads DSGVTQTPKHLITATGQRVTLRCSPRSGDLSVYWYQQSLDQGLQFLIQYYNGEERAKGNILERFSAQQFPDLHSELNLSSLELGDSALYFCASSGGGRLCEKLFFGSGTQLSVL.

A word on this clone: The sample has other DNA sequences that encode this CDR3 too. This chain uses TRBV19 with TRBJ1-1; D remains unclear. CDR1 is LNHDA and CDR2 is SQIVND in the germline V gene (reference sequence). Trimming took 2 bases from V and 0 from J, leaving 10 bases between them. The CDR3 is 15 residues long. The CDR3 protein is CASSIIDTMNTEAFF. CDR3 nucleotides: TGTGCCAGTAGTATAATAGATACCATGAACACTGAAGCTTTCTTT.

The chain links TRBV19 to TRBJ2-2; TRBD2 is a possible D gene (5 bases). In germline, CDR1 is LNHDA, CDR2 SQIVND (reference sequence). V was pared by 6 bases and J by 4 bases, with 9 bases between. This CDR3 comprises 13 residues. The CDR3 spells CASSPAGTGELFF. For the CDR3, the DNA is TGTGCCAGTAGCCCCGCGGGCACCGGGGAGCTGTTTTTT. The full variable domain, with the rest looked up from reference TRBV19 and TRBJ2-2, is DGGITQSPKYLFRKEGQNVTLSCEQNLNHDAMYWYRQDPGQGLRLIYYSQIVNDFQKGDIAEGYSVSREKKESFPLTVTSAQKNPTAFYLCASSPAGTGELFFGEGSRLTVL.

The chain recombines TRBV30 with TRBJ2-2; a possible D gene is TRBD1 (5 bases). CDR1 is GTSNPN and CDR2 is SVGIG in the germline V gene (reference sequence). This CDR3 has 15 residues. Trimming took 5 bases from V and 0 from J, leaving 13 bases between them. The CDR3 DNA is TGTGCCTGGGAGACAGAGAATACGAACACCGGGGAGCTGTTTTTT. It yields the protein CAWETENTNTGELFF.

The chain links TRBV28 to TRBJ1-4; 8 bases are a match to TRBD1. Germline lookup yields CDR1 MDHEN and CDR2 SYDVKM. The CDR3 covers 16 residues. The V gene end was trimmed by 2 bases and the J gene end by 12 bases; junction bases not matched to a gene: 14. The CDR3 spells CASSLGGTGEMLELFF. CDR3 bases: TGTGCCAGCAGTTTAGGGGGGACAGGCGAGATGTTAGAACTGTTTTTT.

The chain employs TRBV19 and TRBJ1-5; D remains unclear. Trimming took off 4 bases at V and 1 base at J, with 11 bases between the two ends. Germline CDR1 is LNHDA and CDR2 is SQIVND (reference sequence). The CDR3 is 15 amino acids. The chain's CDR3 is CASSTSLRSNQPQHF. The CDR3 DNA reads as TGTGCCAGTAGTACCTCGCTTAGGAGCAATCAGCCCCAGCATTTT.

The rearrangement joins TRBV7-9 to TRBJ2-7; D is possibly TRBD1 (5 bases). V was trimmed by 1 base and J by 3 bases, leaving 7 bases between them. The CDR3 extends over 13 amino acids. CDR1 SEHNR and CDR2 FQNEAQ come from the germline V gene (reference sequence). The CDR3 DNA is TGTGCCAGCAGCTTAGGGGGCGGCTACGAGCAGTACTTC. Its translation: CASSLGGGYEQYF.

The CDR3 bases are TGTGCCAGCAGCATGAAGTACGAGCAGTACTTC. Amino acid sequence: CASSMKYEQYF. The chain uses TRBV7-8 and TRBJ2-7; D not resolved. Trimming took 5 bases from V and 4 from J, leaving 6 bases between them. Germline V gene data show CDR1 as SGHVS and CDR2 as FQNEAQ. The CDR3 loop spans 11 amino acids.

The chain carries TRBV11-2 and TRBJ2-1; 7 nucleotides agree with TRBD1. With 4 bases clipped from V and 0 bases from J, the junction kept 3 bases outside the gene matches. This CDR3 has 15 amino acids. Germline V gene data show CDR1 as SGHAT and CDR2 as FQNNGV. The CDR3 nucleotides read TGTGCCAGCAGCTCGGGACAGAGCTCCTACAATGAGCAGTTCTTC. Translating gives CASSSGQSSYNEQFF.

The chain recombines TRBV28 with TRBJ1-1; 9 bases are shared with TRBD1. Trimming cost V 6 bases and J 0 bases; bases outside gene matches: 8. The CDR3 loop spans 16 amino acids. Germline CDR1 MDHEN, CDR2 SYDVKM. CDR3 nucleotides: TGTGCCAGCAGGAGGGGACAGGGAAAGCTGAACACTGAAGCTTTCTTT. Translation gives CASRRGQGKLNTEAFF.

The chain joins TRBV30 to TRBJ1-5; D might be TRBD1 (6 bases). This CDR3 is built from 13 residues. From germline, CDR1 is GTSNPN and CDR2 SVGIG (reference sequence). V lost 6 bases, J lost 3 bases, and 12 bases lay in between. The chain's CDR3 is CACTQGPNQPQHF. CDR3 nucleotide sequence: TGTGCCTGCACACAGGGTCCCAATCAGCCCCAGCATTTT. Together with reference TRBV30 and TRBJ1-5, the CDR3 gives the full variable domain: SQTIHQWPATLVQPVGSPLSLECTVEGTSNPNLYWYRQAAGRGLQLLFYSVGIGQISSEVPQNLSASRPQDRQFILSSKKLLLSDSGFYLCACTQGPNQPQHFGDGTRLSIL.

The chain combines TRBV19 with TRBJ1-5; no firm D call. V shed 5 bases and J shed 0 bases, with 14 bases lying between them. Germline CDR1 LNHDA, CDR2 SQIVND (reference sequence). CDR3 size: 16 residues. The CDR3 is CASSPREPHSNQPQHF. The CDR3 DNA sequence: TGTGCCAGTAGTCCCCGTGAACCACATAGCAATCAGCCCCAGCATTTT. Full variable domain (remainder filled in from reference TRBV19 and TRBJ1-5): DGGITQSPKYLFRKEGQNVTLSCEQNLNHDAMYWYRQDPGQGLRLIYYSQIVNDFQKGDIAEGYSVSREKKESFPLTVTSAQKNPTAFYLCASSPREPHSNQPQHFGDGTRLSIL.

About this clone: The same CDR3 is also encoded by other DNA sequences in this sample. This rearrangement joins TRBV15 to TRBJ2-7, with 10 bases lining up with TRBD1. V lost 3 bases, J lost 7 bases, and 3 bases stayed unmatched. Germline V CDR1 and CDR2: LNHNV, YYDKDF (reference sequence). The length of the CDR3 is 13 residues. The CDR3 spells CATSRDRGGEQYF. CDR3 coding DNA: TGTGCCACCAGCAGGGACAGGGGGGGGGAGCAGTACTTC. Drawing the rest from reference TRBV15 and TRBJ2-7, the complete variable domain is DAMVIQNPRYQVTQFGKPVTLSCSQTLNHNVMYWYQQKSSQAPKLLFHYYDKDFNNEADTPDNFQSRRPNTSFCFLDIRSPGLGDTAMYLCATSRDRGGEQYFGPGTRLTVT.

With regard to this clone: This specimen includes other DNA sequences encoding the same CDR3. The rearrangement joins TRBV19 to TRBJ1-1; D gene ambiguous. Trimming removed 9 bases at V and 0 bases at J, with 11 bases between. Germline V gene lookup returns CDR1 LNHDA and CDR2 SQIVND (reference sequence). The CDR3 runs 13 residues. The chain's CDR3 is CASRPLLNTEAFF. The CDR3, as DNA: TGTGCCAGCAGGCCACTATTGAACACTGAAGCTTTCTTT.

The genes are TRBV6-5 and TRBJ1-2; D is unresolved. Germline loops: CDR1 MNHEY, CDR2 SVGAGI. V lost 2 bases to trimming and J lost 10 bases, with 8 bases between them. This CDR3 contains 11 residues. The CDR3, as DNA: TGTGCCAGCAGTTACGGGCAGGACTACACCTTC. Translating it yields CASSYGQDYTF.

This chain connects TRBV19 to TRBJ1-5; a weak D match, TRBD1 (6 bases). CDR3 length: 16 residues. The V end was cut by 4 bases, the J end by 0 bases, with 13 bases between. The germline gives CDR1 LNHDA, CDR2 SQIVND (reference sequence). CDR3 sequence reads: CASSTPWGLSNQPQHF. CDR3 DNA sequence: TGTGCCAGTAGTACCCCATGGGGGCTTAGCAATCAGCCCCAGCATTTT.

This chain uses TRBV13 with TRBJ1-1; 9 positions match TRBD1. With V trimmed by 5 bases and J by 1 base, 5 bases remained unmatched. CDR1 is PRHDT, CDR2 FYEKMQ, per germline (reference sequence). CDR3 length equals 15 residues. CDR3 DNA: TGTGCCAGCAGCCCGGGGACAGGGCCGAACACTGAAGCTTTCTTT. Protein sequence: CASSPGTGPNTEAFF.

The CDR3 DNA sequence: TGTGCCAGCAGTTGGGACAGTAATAGCAATCAGCCCCAGCATTTT. Protein: CASSWDSNSNQPQHF. V usage is TRBV2 and J usage is TRBJ1-5, with 7 bases fitting TRBD1. Germline lookup yields CDR1 SNHLY and CDR2 FYNNEI. V dropped 5 bases and J dropped 0; count of bases not matched to a gene: 4. This CDR3 has 15 amino acids.

The rearrangement links TRBV29-1 to TRBJ1-1, with unresolved D. CDR1 is SQVTM and CDR2 is ANQGSEA in the germline V gene. CDR3 length: 13 residues. Trimming stripped 6 bases from V and 1 base from J, with 12 bases between. The CDR3, as DNA: TGCAGCGTCCGTGGGCAGGAGAACACTGAAGCTTTCTTT. This encodes CSVRGQENTEAFF.

The chain has TRBV4-2 and TRBJ1-2; D not certain. Germline CDR1 reads LGHNA; CDR2 reads YNFKEQ. V was clipped by 0 bases and J by 0 bases, with 5 bases between them. The CDR3 is 14 residues long. CDR3 DNA sequence: TGTGCCAGCAGCCAAGAAGCGGCTAACTATGGCTACACCTTC. Translated, it gives CASSQEAANYGYTF.

The chain joins TRBV19 to TRBJ1-1; D remains ambiguous. Germline loops: CDR1 LNHDA, CDR2 SQIVND (reference sequence). Trimming shortened V by 7 bases and J by 1 base, and 10 bases separated the two germline ends. The CDR3 consists of 13 residues. CDR3 protein: CASIKHPNTEAFF. In nucleotides, the CDR3 is TGTGCCAGTATTAAACACCCGAACACTGAAGCTTTCTTT.

The chain is built from TRBV30 and TRBJ1-4, with D hard to call. V lost 3 bases to trimming and J lost 4 bases, with 15 bases between them. Looked up from germline, CDR1 is GTSNPN and CDR2 is SVGIG (reference sequence). The CDR3 covers 15 residues. CDR3 bases: TGTGCCTGGAGGAAGGCAGGCGGGGATAATGAAAAACTGTTTTTT. Its protein product is CAWRKAGGDNEKLFF.

The chain is built from TRBV5-4 and TRBJ2-5; 8 bases agree with TRBD2. The ends lost 1 base at V and 1 base at J; junction bases unmatched: 3. The CDR3 is 15 residues long. Per the germline V gene, CDR1 is SGHNT and CDR2 is YYREEE (reference sequence). This chain's CDR3 is CASSLWAGGQETQYF. The CDR3 DNA follows: TGTGCCAGCAGCTTGTGGGCGGGGGGCCAAGAGACCCAGTACTTC.